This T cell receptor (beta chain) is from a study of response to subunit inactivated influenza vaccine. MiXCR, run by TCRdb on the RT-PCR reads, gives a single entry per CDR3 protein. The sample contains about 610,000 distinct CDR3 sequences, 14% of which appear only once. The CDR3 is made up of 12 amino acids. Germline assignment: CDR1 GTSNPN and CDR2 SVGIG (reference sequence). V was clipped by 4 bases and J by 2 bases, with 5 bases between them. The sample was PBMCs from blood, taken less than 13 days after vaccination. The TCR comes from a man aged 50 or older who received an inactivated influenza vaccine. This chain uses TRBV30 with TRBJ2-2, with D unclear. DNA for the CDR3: TGTGCCTGGAATCTAAACACCGGGGAGCTGTTTTTT. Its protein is CAWNLNTGELFF.